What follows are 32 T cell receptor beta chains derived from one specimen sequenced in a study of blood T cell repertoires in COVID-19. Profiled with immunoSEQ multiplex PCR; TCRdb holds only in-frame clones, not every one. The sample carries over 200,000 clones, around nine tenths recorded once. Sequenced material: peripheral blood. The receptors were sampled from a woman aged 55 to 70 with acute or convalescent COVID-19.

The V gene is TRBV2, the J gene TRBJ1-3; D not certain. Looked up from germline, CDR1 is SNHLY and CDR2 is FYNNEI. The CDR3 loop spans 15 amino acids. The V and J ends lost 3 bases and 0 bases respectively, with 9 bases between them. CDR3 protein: CASSDDTSSGNTIYF. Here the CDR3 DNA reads TGTGCCAGCAGTGACGACACCAGCTCTGGAAACACCATATATTTT.

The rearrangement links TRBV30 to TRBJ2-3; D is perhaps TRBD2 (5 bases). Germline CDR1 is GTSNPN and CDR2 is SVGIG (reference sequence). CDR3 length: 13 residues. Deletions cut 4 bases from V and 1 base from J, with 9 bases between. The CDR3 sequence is CAWKLRGTDTQYF. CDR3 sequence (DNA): TGTGCCTGGAAGTTGAGGGGCACAGATACGCAGTATTTT.

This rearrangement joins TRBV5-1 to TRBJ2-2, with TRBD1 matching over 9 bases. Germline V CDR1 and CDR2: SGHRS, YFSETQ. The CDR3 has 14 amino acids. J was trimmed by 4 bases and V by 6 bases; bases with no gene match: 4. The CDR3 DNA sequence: TGCGCCAGCACCCCGACAGGGGGCACCGGGGAGCTGTTTTTT. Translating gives CASTPTGGTGELFF.

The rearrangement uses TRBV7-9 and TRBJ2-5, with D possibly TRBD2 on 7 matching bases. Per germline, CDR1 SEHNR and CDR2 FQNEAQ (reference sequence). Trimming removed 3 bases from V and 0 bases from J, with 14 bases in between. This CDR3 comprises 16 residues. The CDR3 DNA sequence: TGTGCCAGCAGCTTCCTGACGGGGGGCAACCAAGAGACCCAGTACTTC. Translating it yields CASSFLTGGNQETQYF.

CDR3 in DNA: TGTGCCAGCTCACCACCCTTACAGGGGAGTCAGCCCCAGCATTTT. Protein product: CASSPPLQGSQPQHF. The chain is built from TRBV18 and TRBJ1-5; TRBD1 matches at 7 bases. The CDR3 length is 15 residues. Trimming took 0 bases from V and 6 from J; bases not matched to a gene: 5. Germline-derived CDR1 and CDR2 are KGHSH and LQKENI.

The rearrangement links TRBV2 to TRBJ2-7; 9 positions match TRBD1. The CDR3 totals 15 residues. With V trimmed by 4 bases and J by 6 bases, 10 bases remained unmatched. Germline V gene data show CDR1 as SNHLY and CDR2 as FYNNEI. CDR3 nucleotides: TGTGCCAGCAGTGTGTCCCGGACAGGGGTTGGCGAGCAGTACTTC. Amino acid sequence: CASSVSRTGVGEQYF.

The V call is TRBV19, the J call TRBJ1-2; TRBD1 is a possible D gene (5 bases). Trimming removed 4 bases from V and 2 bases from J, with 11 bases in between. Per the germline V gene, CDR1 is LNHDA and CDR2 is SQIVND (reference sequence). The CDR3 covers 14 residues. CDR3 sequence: CASSKQVVNYGYTF. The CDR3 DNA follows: TGTGCCAGTAGTAAACAGGTAGTCAACTATGGCTACACCTTC.

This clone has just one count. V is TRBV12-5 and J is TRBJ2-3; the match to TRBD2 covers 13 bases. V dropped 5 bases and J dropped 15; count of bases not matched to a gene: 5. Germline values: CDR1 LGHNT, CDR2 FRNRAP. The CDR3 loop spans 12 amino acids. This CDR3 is CASGLGLAGVYF. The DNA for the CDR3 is TGTGCTAGTGGTCTAGGACTAGCGGGAGTTTATTTT. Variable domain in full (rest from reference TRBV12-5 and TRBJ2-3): DARVTQTPRHKVTEMGQEVTMRCQPILGHNTVFWYRQTMMQGLELLAYFRNRAPLDDSGMPKDRFSAEMPDATLATLKIQPSEPRDSAVYFCASGLGLAGVYFGPGTRLTVL.

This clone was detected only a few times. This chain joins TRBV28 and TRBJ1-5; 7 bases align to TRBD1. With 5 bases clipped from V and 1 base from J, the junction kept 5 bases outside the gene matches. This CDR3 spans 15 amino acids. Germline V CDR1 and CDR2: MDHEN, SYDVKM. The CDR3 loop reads CASSPGGKSNQPQHF. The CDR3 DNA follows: TGTGCCAGCAGTCCAGGGGGGAAGAGCAATCAGCCCCAGCATTTT.

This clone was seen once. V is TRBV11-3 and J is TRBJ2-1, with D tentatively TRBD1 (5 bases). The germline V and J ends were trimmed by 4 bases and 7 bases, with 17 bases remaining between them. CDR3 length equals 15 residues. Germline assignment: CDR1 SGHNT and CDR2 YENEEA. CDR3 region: CASSSDGARQNEQFF. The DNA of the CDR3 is TGTGCCAGCAGCTCGGACGGCGCCAGACAGAATGAGCAGTTCTTC. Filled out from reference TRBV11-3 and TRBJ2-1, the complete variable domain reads EAGVVQSPRYKIIEKKQPVAFWCNPISGHNTLYWYLQNLGQGPELLIRYENEEAVDDSQLPKDRFSAERLKGVDSTLKIQPAELGDSAVYLCASSSDGARQNEQFFGPGTRLTVL.

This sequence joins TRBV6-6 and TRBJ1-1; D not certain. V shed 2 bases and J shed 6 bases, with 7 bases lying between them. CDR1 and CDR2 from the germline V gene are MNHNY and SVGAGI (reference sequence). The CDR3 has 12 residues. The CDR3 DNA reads TGTGCCAGCAGTTACGTCCAGGCTGAAGCTTTCTTT. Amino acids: CASSYVQAEAFF.

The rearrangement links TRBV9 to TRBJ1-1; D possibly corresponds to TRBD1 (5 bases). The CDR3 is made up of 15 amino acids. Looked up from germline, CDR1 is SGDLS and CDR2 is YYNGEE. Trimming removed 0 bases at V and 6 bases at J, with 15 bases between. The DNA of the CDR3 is TGTGCCAGCAGCGTAGTATCCGGGGGAATGGCTGAAGCTTTCTTT. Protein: CASSVVSGGMAEAFF.

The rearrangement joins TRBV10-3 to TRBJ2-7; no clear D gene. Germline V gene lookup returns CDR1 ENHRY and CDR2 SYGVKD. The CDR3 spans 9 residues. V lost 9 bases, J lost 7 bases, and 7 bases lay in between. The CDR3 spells CAILGEQYF. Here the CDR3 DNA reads TGTGCCATTCTAGGTGAGCAGTACTTC.

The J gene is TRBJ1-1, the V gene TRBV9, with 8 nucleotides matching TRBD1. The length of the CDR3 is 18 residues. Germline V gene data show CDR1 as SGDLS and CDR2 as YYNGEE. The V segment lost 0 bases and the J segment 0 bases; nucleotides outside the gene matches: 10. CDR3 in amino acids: CASSVGFTTGDMNTEAFF. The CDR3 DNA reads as TGTGCCAGCAGCGTAGGGTTCACGACAGGGGACATGAACACTGAAGCTTTCTTT.

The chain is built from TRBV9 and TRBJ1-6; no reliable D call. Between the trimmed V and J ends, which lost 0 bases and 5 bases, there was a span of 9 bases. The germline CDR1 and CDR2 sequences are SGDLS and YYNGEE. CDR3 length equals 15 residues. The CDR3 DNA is TGTGCCAGCAGCGTAGGGCGGATAAATAATTCACCCCTCCACTTT. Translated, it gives CASSVGRINNSPLHF.

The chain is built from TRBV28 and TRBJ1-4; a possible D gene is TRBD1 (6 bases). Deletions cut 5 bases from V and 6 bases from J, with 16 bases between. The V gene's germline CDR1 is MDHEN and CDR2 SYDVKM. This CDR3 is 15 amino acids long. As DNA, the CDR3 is TGTGCCAGCAGTGGTACAGGGAGGGAGTATGAAAAACTGTTTTTT. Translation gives CASSGTGREYEKLFF.

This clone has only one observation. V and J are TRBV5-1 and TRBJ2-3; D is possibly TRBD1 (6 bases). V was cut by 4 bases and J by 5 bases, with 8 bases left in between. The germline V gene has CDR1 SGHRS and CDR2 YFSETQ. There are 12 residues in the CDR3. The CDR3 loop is CASSVQGDTQYF. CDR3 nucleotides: TGCGCCAGCAGCGTACAGGGAGATACGCAGTATTTT.

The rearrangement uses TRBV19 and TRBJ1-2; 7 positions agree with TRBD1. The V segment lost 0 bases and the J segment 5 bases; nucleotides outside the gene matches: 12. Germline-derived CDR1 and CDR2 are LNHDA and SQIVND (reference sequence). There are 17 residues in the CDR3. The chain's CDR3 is CASSIDHRRRGVYGYTF. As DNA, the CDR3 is TGTGCCAGTAGTATAGACCATCGGCGCAGGGGGGTTTATGGCTACACCTTC.

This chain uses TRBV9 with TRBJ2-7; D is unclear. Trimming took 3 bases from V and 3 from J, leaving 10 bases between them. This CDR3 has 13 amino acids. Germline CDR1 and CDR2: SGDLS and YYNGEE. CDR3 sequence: CASSARPSYEQYF. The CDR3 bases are TGTGCCAGCAGCGCGAGGCCTAGCTACGAGCAGTACTTC.

This chain's CDR3 is CASTVTGAGELFF. DNA for the CDR3: TGTGCCAGTACAGTGACAGGGGCCGGGGAGCTGTTTTTT. This chain connects TRBV19 to TRBJ2-2; 8 bases fit TRBD1. The ends lost 7 bases at V and 6 bases at J; junction bases unmatched: 4. Germline CDR1 is LNHDA and CDR2 is SQIVND (reference sequence). This CDR3 has 13 amino acids.

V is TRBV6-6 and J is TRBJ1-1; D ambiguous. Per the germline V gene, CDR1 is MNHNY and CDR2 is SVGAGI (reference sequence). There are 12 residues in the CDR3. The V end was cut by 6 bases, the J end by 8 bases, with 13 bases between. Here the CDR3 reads CASSHPGMEAFF. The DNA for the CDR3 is TGTGCCAGCAGCCACCCCGGGATGGAAGCTTTCTTT.

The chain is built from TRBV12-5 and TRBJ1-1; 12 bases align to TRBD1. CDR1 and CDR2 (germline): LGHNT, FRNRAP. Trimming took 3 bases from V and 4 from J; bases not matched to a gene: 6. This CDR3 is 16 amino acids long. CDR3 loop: CASGFGTGGAGTEAFF. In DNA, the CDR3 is TGTGCTAGTGGTTTCGGGACAGGGGGCGCCGGCACTGAAGCTTTCTTT. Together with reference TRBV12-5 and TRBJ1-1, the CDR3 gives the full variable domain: DARVTQTPRHKVTEMGQEVTMRCQPILGHNTVFWYRQTMMQGLELLAYFRNRAPLDDSGMPKDRFSAEMPDATLATLKIQPSEPRDSAVYFCASGFGTGGAGTEAFFGQGTRLTVV.

The CDR3 coding sequence is TGTGCCAGCAGTGATGGGACAGGGCATGGCTACACCTTC. Its translation is CASSDGTGHGYTF. The chain recombines TRBV25-1 with TRBJ1-2; 9 bases map to TRBD1. The junction had 2 bases not matched to a gene; V was cut back by 3 bases and J by 6 bases. Germline assignment: CDR1 MGHDK and CDR2 SYGVNS. The CDR3 spans 13 residues.

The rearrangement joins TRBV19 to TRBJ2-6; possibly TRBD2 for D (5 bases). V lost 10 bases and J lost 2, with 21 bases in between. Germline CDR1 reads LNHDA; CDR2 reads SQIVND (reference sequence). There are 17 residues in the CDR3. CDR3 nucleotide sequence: TGTGCCACCCTCGAGGGAACTTATAGGCCTGGGGCCAACGTCCTGACTTTC. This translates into CATLEGTYRPGANVLTF.

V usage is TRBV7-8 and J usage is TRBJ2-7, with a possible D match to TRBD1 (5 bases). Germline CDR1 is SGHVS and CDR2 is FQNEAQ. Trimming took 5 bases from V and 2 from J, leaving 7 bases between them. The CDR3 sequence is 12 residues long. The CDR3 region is CASSLQAYEQYF. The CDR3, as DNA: TGTGCCAGCAGCCTACAGGCCTACGAGCAGTACTTC.

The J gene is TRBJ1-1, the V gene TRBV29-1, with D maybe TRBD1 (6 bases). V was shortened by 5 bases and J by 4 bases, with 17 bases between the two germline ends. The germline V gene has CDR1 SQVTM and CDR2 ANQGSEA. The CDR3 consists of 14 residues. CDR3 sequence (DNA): TGCAGCGTTCCTAAAGGGGGGGAAAGCACTGAAGCTTTCTTT. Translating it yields CSVPKGGESTEAFF.

The CDR3 region is CASSLGQALGYTF. The CDR3 DNA follows: TGTGCCAGCAGCTTGGGCCAGGCTTTGGGCTACACCTTC. The chain employs TRBV5-6 and TRBJ1-2; no firm D call. CDR1 and CDR2 from the germline V gene are SGHDT and YYEEEE. V lost 0 bases and J lost 8, with 11 bases in between. CDR3 size: 13 residues.

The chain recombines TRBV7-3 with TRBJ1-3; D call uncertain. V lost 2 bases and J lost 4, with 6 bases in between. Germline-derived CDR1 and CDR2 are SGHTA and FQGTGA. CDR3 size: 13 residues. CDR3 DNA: TGTGCCAGCAGCTTAGATAGCGGAAACACCATATATTTT. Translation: CASSLDSGNTIYF.

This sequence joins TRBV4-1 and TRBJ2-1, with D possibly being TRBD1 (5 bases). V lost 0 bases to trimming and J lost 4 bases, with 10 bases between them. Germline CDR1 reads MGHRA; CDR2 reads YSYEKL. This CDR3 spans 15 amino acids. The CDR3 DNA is TGCGCCAGCAGCCAAGAACAGGCTGAATACAATGAGCAGTTCTTC. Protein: CASSQEQAEYNEQFF.

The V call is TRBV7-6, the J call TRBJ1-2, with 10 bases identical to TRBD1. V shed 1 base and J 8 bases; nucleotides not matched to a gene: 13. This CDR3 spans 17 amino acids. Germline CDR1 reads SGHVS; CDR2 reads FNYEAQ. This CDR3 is CASSLDKFGTGAVGYTF. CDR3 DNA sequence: TGTGCCAGCAGCTTAGATAAATTCGGGACAGGGGCTGTGGGCTACACCTTC.

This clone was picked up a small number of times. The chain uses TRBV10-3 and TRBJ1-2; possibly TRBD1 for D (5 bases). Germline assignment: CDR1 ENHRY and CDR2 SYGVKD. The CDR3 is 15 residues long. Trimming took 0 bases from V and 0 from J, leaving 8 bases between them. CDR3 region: CAISESTVSNYGYTF. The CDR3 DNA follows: TGTGCCATCAGTGAGTCGACAGTTTCTAACTATGGCTACACCTTC.

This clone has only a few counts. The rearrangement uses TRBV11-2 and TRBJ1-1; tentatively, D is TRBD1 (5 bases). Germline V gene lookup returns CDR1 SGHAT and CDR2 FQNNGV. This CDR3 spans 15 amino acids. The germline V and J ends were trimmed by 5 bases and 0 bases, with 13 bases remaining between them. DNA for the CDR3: TGTGCCAGCAGCCAATGGACACTGATGAACACTGAAGCTTTCTTT. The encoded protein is CASSQWTLMNTEAFF.